Listed below are T cell receptor beta chains from one sample, sequenced in a study of cytomegalovirus exposure and HLA in healthy donors. Clones were read by immunoSEQ multiplex PCR, and TCRdb kept only the in-frame ones, dropping some. Here the sample spans around 230,000 clones, about 80% being singletons. The sample was PBMCs. Source of these receptors: a male donor in good health and CMV-seronegative. CDR3s include the opening cysteine and the closing phenylalanine or tryptophan. D genes are given only for firm matches. Only part of the rows carry a size: once, few, many, or a class if the clone is expanded.

TRBD1,NA,TRBV6-1,TRBJ2-7,CASINNRDSPSANF,TGTGCCAGCATCAACAACCGGGACAGCCCGTCGGCTAACTTC
TRBD1,NA,TRBV19,TRBJ2-3,CASSTRDRQDNTQYF,TGTGCCAGTAGTACTCGGGACAGACAAGATAATACGCAGTATTTT
NA,NA,TRBV6-5,TRBJ2-1,CASGSGLYNEQFF,TGTGCTTCTGGGAGCGGCCTATACAATGAGCAGTTCTTC
NA,once,TRBV5-1,TRBJ2-3,CASTQQGRRGTQYF,TGCGCCAGCACCCAACAGGGGAGGAGGGGTACGCAGTATTTT
NA,NA,TRBV6-5,TRBJ2-7,CASSYSLAYEQYF,TGTGCCAGCAGTTACAGCCTCGCCTACGAGCAGTACTTC
NA,NA,TRBV30,TRBJ2-1,CAWSVGRGPYNEQFF,TGTGCCTGGAGTGTGGGGCGGGGGCCCTACAATGAGCAGTTCTTC
NA,NA,TRBV5-1,TRBJ1-5,CASSMTPGVEQPQHF,TGCGCCAGCAGCATGACCCCCGGGGTGGAACAGCCCCAGCATTTT
NA,NA,TRBV29-1,TRBJ2-7,CSVGQGGYEQYF,TGCAGCGTCGGTCAGGGGGGCTACGAGCAGTACTTC
NA,NA,TRBV7-2,TRBJ2-7,CASSLAQGYYEQYF,TGTGCCAGCAGCTTGGCGCAGGGGTACTACGAGCAGTACTTC
TRBD1,NA,TRBV18,TRBJ2-1,CASSPGTGPLHEQFF,TGTGCCAGCTCACCCGGGACAGGGCCCCTCCATGAGCAGTTCTTC
TRBD1,NA,TRBV6-5,TRBJ1-1,CASANRGRGTEAFF,TGTGCCAGCGCCAACAGGGGTAGGGGCACTGAAGCTTTCTTT
NA,NA,TRBV19,TRBJ2-1,CASSPGYNEQFF,TGTGCCAGTAGTCCAGGGTACAATGAGCAGTTCTTC
NA,NA,TRBV1,TRBJ1-5,CTSSPRGGKWSNQPQHF,TGCACCAGCAGCCCCAGAGGAGGCAAATGGAGCAATCAGCCCCAGCATTTT
TRBD2,once,TRBV7-2,TRBJ2-5,CASSLVPSGTYQETQYF,TGTGCCAGCAGCTTAGTCCCTAGCGGGACCTACCAAGAGACCCAGTACTTC
TRBD1,few,TRBV19,TRBJ1-5,CASRLQGDWSQPQHF,TGTGCCAGTAGACTTCAGGGGGATTGGAGTCAGCCCCAGCATTTT
NA,few,TRBV5-1,TRBJ1-4,CASRQASNEKLFF,TGCGCCAGCCGACAGGCTTCTAATGAAAAACTGTTTTTT
TRBD2,NA,TRBV9,TRBJ2-1,CASSGGLAANEQFF,TGTGCCAGCAGCGGGGGACTAGCGGCCAATGAGCAGTTCTTC
NA,NA,TRBV5-4,TRBJ1-2,CASSLKPNYGYTF,TGTGCCAGCAGCCTGAAGCCCAACTATGGCTACACCTTC
TRBD2,NA,TRBV28,TRBJ2-2,CASSPPTSGGAIGAGELFF,TGTGCCAGCAGCCCACCAACTAGCGGGGGGGCCATAGGCGCCGGGGAGCTGTTTTTT
NA,NA,TRBV15,TRBJ1-4,CATEDRNYEKLFF,TGTGCCACGGAGGACCGGAATTATGAAAAACTGTTTTTT
TRBD1,few,TRBV11-3,TRBJ2-5,CASSLAGTGESETQYF,TGTGCCAGCAGCTTAGCTGGGACAGGGGAATCAGAGACCCAGTACTTC